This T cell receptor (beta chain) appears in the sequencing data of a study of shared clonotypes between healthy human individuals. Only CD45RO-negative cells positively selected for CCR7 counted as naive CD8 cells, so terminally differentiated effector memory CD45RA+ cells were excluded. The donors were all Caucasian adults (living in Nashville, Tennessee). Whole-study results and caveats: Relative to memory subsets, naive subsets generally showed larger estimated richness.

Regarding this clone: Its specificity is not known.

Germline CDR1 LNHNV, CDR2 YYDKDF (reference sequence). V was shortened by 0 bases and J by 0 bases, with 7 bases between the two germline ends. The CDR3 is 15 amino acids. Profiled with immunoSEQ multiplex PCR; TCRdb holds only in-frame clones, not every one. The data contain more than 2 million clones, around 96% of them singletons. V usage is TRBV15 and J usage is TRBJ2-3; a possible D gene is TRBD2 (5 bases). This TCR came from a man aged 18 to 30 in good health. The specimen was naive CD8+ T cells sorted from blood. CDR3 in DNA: TGTGCCACCAGCAGAGATCGGACTAGCACAGATACGCAGTATTTT. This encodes CATSRDRTSTDTQYF.